This T cell receptor (beta chain) was sequenced during a study of T cell clonality in common variable immunodeficiency. Study results and caveats: Common variable immunodeficiency TCR beta sequences reportedly had fewer deletions and N-nucleotide insertions.

Profiling relied on immunoSEQ multiplex PCR, and the TCRdb table lists in-frame clones only, not all of them. The sample includes about 20,000 clones, none of them occurring once. The germline gives CDR1 SGHRS, CDR2 YFSETQ. The junction had 1 base not matched to a gene; V was cut back by 4 bases and J by 2 bases. CDR3 length equals 14 residues. This clone was seen ten or more times. Its antigen is unknown. The read halts 3 residues ahead of the CDR3 end, with the missing end drawn from the germline J gene. Distinct nucleotide sequences in the sample also encode this CDR3. The sample was peripheral blood mononuclear cells. The receptor was isolated from a human donor with common variable immunodeficiency. The V call is TRBV5-1, the J call TRBJ1-5; 9 nucleotides match TRBD1. CDR3 in amino acids: CASSRQGGNQPQHF. The sequenced CDR3 bases are TGCGCCAGCAGCAGACAGGGGGGCAATCAGCCC.